The clone carrying this T cell receptor beta chain was seen at least ten times. Its target is unknown. TCR beta cDNA was prepared out of roughly 450 ng total RNA by means of a constant-region primer. A slightly modified ARM-PCR protocol with three nested multiplex PCR rounds produced these TCR beta libraries. TCRdb reprocessed the multiplex PCR reads with MiXCR, giving one entry per CDR3 protein. The table records about 30,000 distinct CDR3 sequences, around 66% of them present only once. Joint extraction of RNA and DNA used 20-30 mg of bulk tissue that was unsorted. The data were obtained in a study of tumor-infiltrating lymphocytes in primary liver carcinoma. Looking at the study overall: Subjects consisted of male and female patients aged 30 to 69 years.

Study conclusions and caveats: Just about 7-24% of leading clones were found in every one of five regions. Tumors carried a top-250-clone fraction significantly exceeding that of blood (p = 0.039).

The sequence was obtained from a woman younger than 45 with primary liver carcinoma and hepatitis B virus infection. Material for sequencing was liver tumor tissue from sampling region 3. Regarding subset: tumor region T3, left-lateral pole.

The CDR3 reads CASSLGNKSEAFF. Written as DNA, the CDR3 is TGTGCCAGCAGTTTGGGGAACAAATCTGAAGCTTTCTTT. The chain carries TRBV28 and TRBJ1-1, with D unclear. CDR1 and CDR2 (germline): MDHEN, SYDVKM. V shed 3 bases and J shed 6 bases, with 11 bases lying between them. This CDR3 has 13 amino acids.